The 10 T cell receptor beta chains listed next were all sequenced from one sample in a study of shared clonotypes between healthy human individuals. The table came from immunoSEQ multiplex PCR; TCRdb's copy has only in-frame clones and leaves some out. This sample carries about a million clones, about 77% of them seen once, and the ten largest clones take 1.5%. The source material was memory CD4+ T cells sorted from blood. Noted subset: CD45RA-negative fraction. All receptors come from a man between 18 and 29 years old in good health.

CDR3 protein: CASSSLAGGITDTQYF. As DNA, the CDR3 is TGTGCCAGCAGCTCATTAGCGGGGGGGATTACGGATACGCAGTATTTT. The rearrangement uses TRBV5-6 and TRBJ2-3; 11 bases align to TRBD2. Germline loops: CDR1 SGHDT, CDR2 YYEEEE. This CDR3 has 16 amino acids. V trimming: 3 bases; J trimming: 6 bases; junction bases outside the gene matches: 9.

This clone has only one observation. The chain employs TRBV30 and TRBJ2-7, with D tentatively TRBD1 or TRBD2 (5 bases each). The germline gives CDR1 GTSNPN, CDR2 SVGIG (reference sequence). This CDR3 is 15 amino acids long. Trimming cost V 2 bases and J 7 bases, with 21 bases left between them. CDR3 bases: TGTGCCTGGAGTCCCCTAGACCGGGACCAGGAGGAGCAGTACTTC. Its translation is CAWSPLDRDQEEQYF. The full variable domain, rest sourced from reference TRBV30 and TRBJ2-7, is SQTIHQWPATLVQPVGSPLSLECTVEGTSNPNLYWYRQAAGRGLQLLFYSVGIGQISSEVPQNLSASRPQDRQFILSSKKLLLSDSGFYLCAWSPLDRDQEEQYFGPGTRLTVT.

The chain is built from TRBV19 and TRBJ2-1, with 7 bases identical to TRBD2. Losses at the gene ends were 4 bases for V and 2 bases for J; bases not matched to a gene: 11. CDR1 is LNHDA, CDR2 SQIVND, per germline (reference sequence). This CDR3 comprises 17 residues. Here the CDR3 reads CASSRDFPGGPYNEQFF. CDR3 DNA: TGTGCCAGTAGTAGGGACTTCCCGGGAGGACCCTACAATGAGCAGTTCTTC.

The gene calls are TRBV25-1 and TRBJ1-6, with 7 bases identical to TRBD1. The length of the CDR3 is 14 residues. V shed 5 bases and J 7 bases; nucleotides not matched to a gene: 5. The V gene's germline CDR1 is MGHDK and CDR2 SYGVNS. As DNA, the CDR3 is TGTGCCAGCAGTAAGGGGACAGACAATTCACCCCTCCACTTT. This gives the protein CASSKGTDNSPLHF.

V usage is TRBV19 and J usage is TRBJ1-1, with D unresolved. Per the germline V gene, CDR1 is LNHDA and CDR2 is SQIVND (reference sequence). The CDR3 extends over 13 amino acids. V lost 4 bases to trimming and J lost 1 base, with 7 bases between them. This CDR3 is CASSRRENTEAFF. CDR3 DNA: TGTGCCAGTAGTAGACGGGAGAACACTGAAGCTTTCTTT. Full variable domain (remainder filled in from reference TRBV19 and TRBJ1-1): DGGITQSPKYLFRKEGQNVTLSCEQNLNHDAMYWYRQDPGQGLRLIYYSQIVNDFQKGDIAEGYSVSREKKESFPLTVTSAQKNPTAFYLCASSRRENTEAFFGQGTRLTVV.

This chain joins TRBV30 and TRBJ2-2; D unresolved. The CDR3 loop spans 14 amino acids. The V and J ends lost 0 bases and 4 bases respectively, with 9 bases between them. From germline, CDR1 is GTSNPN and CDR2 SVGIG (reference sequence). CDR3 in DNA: TGTGCCTGGAGTGTAATAAGGAGCACCGGGGAGCTGTTTTTT. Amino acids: CAWSVIRSTGELFF.

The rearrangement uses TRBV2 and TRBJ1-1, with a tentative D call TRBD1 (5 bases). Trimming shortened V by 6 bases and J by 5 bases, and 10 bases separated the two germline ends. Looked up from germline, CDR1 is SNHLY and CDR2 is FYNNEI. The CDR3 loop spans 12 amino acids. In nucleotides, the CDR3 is TGTGCCAGCAGGATAGGGGAGACTGAAGCTTTCTTT. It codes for CASRIGETEAFF.

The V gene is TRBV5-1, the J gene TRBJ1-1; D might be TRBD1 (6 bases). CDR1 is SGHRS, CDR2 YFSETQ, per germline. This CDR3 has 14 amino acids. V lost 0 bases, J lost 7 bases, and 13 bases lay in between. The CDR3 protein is CASSLGVGGIEAFF. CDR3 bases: TGCGCCAGCAGCTTGGGAGTGGGGGGCATTGAAGCTTTCTTT.

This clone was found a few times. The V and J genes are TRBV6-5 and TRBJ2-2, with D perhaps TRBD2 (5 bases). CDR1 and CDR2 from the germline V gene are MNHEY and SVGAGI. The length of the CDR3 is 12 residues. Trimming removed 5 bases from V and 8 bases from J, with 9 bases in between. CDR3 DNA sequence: TGTGCCAGCAGTGCAAGGGAGGGGGAGCTGTTTTTT. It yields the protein CASSAREGELFF.

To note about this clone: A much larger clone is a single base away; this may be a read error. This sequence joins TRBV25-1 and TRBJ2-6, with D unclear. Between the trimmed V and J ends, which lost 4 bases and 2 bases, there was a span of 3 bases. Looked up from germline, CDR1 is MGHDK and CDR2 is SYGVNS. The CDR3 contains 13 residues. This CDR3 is CASSAPGANVLTF. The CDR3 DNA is TGTGCCAGCAGTGCCCCTGGGGCCAACGTCCTGACTTTC.